These 4 T cell receptor beta chains share one sample of origin, sequenced in a study of blood T cell repertoires in COVID-19. Measured with immunoSEQ multiplex PCR; TCRdb has only the in-frame clones, and not every one. Seen here are some 380,000 clones, 90% observed once, and the top ten hold about 6.5%. Sequencing input: peripheral blood. These receptor sequences come from a young man with active or convalescent COVID-19.

J is TRBJ1-2 and V is TRBV4-3, with TRBD1 matching over 8 bases. This CDR3 is 16 amino acids long. V was pared by 5 bases and J by 6 bases, with 14 bases of the junction left unmatched. Germline V CDR1 and CDR2: LGHNA, YSLEER. DNA of the CDR3: TGCGCCAGCAGCTTTCGGACAGGGCCAGATCCCGATGGCTACACCTTC. As protein: CASSFRTGPDPDGYTF.

This chain links TRBV6-6 with TRBJ2-3; D remains unclear. The CDR3 contains 14 residues. Germline loops: CDR1 MNHNY, CDR2 SVGAGI (reference sequence). Deletions cut 6 bases from V and 3 bases from J, with 13 bases between. This CDR3 is CASRIYLKTDTQYF. CDR3 sequence (DNA): TGTGCCAGCAGGATCTATCTCAAAACAGATACGCAGTATTTT.

The chain couples TRBV4-3 to TRBJ2-1, with TRBD1 identical over 7 bases. This CDR3 is 15 amino acids long. Germline-derived CDR1 and CDR2 are LGHNA and YSLEER. Losses at the gene ends were 0 bases for V and 5 bases for J; bases not matched to a gene: 4. The CDR3 here is CASSQDTGVDNEQFF. CDR3 nucleotides: TGCGCCAGCAGCCAAGATACAGGGGTAGACAATGAGCAGTTCTTC.

This clone was observed once. The CDR3 is CASSRETGGNQPQHF. The CDR3 bases are TGCGCCAGCAGCCGAGAGACAGGGGGCAATCAGCCCCAGCATTTT. The chain employs TRBV4-3 and TRBJ1-5, with 8 bases fitting TRBD1. The CDR3 has 15 amino acids. The V gene's germline CDR1 is LGHNA and CDR2 YSLEER. Trimming cost V 4 bases and J 2 bases; bases outside gene matches: 4.